Presented here are 10 T cell receptor beta chains from one specimen sequenced in a study of T cells in Graves' hyperthyroidism and ophthalmopathy. The source material, RNA transcripts, was used to amplify TCR beta CDR3 regions. The TCR CDR3 was amplified in a first-round RT-PCR using the HTBI primer set. TCRdb independently ran MiXCR on the multiplex PCR reads; one entry per CDR3 protein. The data contain approximately 590,000 distinct CDR3 sequences, 15% to 18% of them seen just once; the ten biggest clones take up less than 9.5%. Sequencing was performed on blood. These receptors originate from a woman aged 25 to 45 with Graves' hyperthyroidism.

Judged by abundance, this clonotype is medium-sized. The chain links TRBV2 to TRBJ2-3; D perhaps matches TRBD2 (6 bases). The CDR3 spans 15 residues. V was cut by 3 bases and J by 5 bases, with 15 bases left in between. Germline-derived CDR1 and CDR2 are SNHLY and FYNNEI. This CDR3 is CASSDQREREDTQYF. CDR3 sequence (DNA): TGTGCCAGCAGTGACCAACGGGAGAGGGAAGATACGCAGTATTTT.

This clonotype was detected a few times. This chain connects TRBV14 to TRBJ2-5; 14 positions match TRBD2. CDR1 and CDR2 (germline): SGHDN, FVKESK. The CDR3 has 17 amino acids. V was clipped by 0 bases and J by 5 bases; unmatched bases: 5. CDR3 loop: CASSQEGLAGVIETQYF. CDR3 sequence (DNA): TGTGCCAGCAGCCAAGAGGGACTAGCGGGAGTGATCGAGACCCAGTACTTC.

This rearrangement joins TRBV7-2 to TRBJ2-1, with 11 positions matching TRBD2. With V trimmed by 2 bases and J by 9 bases, 3 bases remained unmatched. The CDR3 has 14 residues. The germline V gene has CDR1 SGHTA and CDR2 FQGNSA. The CDR3 sequence: CASSLLAGGSEQFF. The CDR3 DNA sequence: TGTGCCAGCAGCTTACTAGCGGGAGGAAGTGAGCAGTTCTTC.

In this sample, this clonotype turned up many times. The chain couples TRBV19 to TRBJ2-7, with 8 positions matching TRBD2. The V gene end was trimmed by 3 bases and the J gene end by 4 bases; junction bases not matched to a gene: 11. The CDR3 contains 16 residues. Germline V gives CDR1 LNHDA, CDR2 SQIVND (reference sequence). Written as DNA, the CDR3 is TGTGCCAGTAGTATCGAAGGAACTAGCGGAGGGTACGAGCAGTACTTC. Amino acids: CASSIEGTSGGYEQYF.

This clonotype has just one count. The chain has TRBV4-2 and TRBJ1-2; no reliable D call. The CDR3 totals 12 residues. CDR1 and CDR2 from the germline V gene are LGHNA and YNFKEQ. The V gene lost 3 bases and the J gene lost 3 bases, with 5 bases spanning the gap. The DNA for the CDR3 is TGTGCCAGCAGCCATGACCACTATGGCTACACCTTC. Protein sequence: CASSHDHYGYTF.

The V gene is TRBV19, the J gene TRBJ2-1; 11 nucleotides agree with TRBD2. Looked up from germline, CDR1 is LNHDA and CDR2 is SQIVND (reference sequence). The V gene end was trimmed by 1 base and the J gene end by 6 bases; junction bases not matched to a gene: 5. CDR3 size: 16 residues. The CDR3 reads CASSIVSSGRANEQFF. The CDR3 coding sequence is TGTGCCAGTAGTATAGTCAGTAGCGGGAGGGCCAATGAGCAGTTCTTC.

This clonotype was observed many times. The V gene is TRBV3-1, the J gene TRBJ1-1, with TRBD1 identical over 8 bases. Per germline, CDR1 LGHDT and CDR2 YNNKEL (reference sequence). The ends lost 1 base at V and 8 bases at J; junction bases unmatched: 9. CDR3 size: 15 residues. CDR3 DNA sequence: TGTGCCAGCAGCCAAGGTGTGCAGGGGGCGGCGGAAGCTTTCTTT. Its protein is CASSQGVQGAAEAFF.

This clonotype was detected ten times or more. V and J are TRBV7-3 and TRBJ2-1; no definite D call. The germline CDR1 and CDR2 sequences are SGHTA and FQGTGA. The CDR3 sequence is 16 residues long. The V and J ends lost 0 bases and 0 bases respectively, with 9 bases between them. In nucleotides, the CDR3 is TGTGCCAGCAGCTTAACGTCCGAGAGCTCCTACAATGAGCAGTTCTTC. Its translation is CASSLTSESSYNEQFF.

This clonotype was picked up many times. The chain has TRBV12-3 or TRBV12-4 and TRBJ2-1, with TRBD2 matching over 8 bases. V dropped 5 bases and J dropped 6; count of bases not matched to a gene: 9. The CDR3 consists of 15 residues. The CDR3 DNA reads TGTGCCAGCAGTCCCCCAGCGGGAGTAGGCAATGAGCAGTTCTTC. It specifies CASSPPAGVGNEQFF.

There are many counts of this clonotype. This sequence joins TRBV2 and TRBJ1-5; D possibly corresponds to TRBD1 (6 bases). Trimming pared 6 bases from V and 4 bases from J, leaving 10 bases between. The CDR3 covers 13 residues. Germline loops: CDR1 SNHLY, CDR2 FYNNEI. The CDR3 protein is CASRSTGNQPQHF. CDR3 DNA sequence: TGTGCCAGCAGGAGCACAGGGAATCAGCCCCAGCATTTT.